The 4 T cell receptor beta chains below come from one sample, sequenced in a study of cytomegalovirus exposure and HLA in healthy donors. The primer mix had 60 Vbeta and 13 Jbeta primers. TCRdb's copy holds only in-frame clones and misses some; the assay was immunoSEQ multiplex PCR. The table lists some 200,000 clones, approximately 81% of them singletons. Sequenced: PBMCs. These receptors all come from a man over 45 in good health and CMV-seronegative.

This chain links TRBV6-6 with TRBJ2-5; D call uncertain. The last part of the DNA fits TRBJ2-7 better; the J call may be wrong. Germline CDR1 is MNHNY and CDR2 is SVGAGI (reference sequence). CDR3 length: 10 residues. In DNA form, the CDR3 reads TGTGCCAGCCCCGGGTACGAGCAGTACTTC. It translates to CASPGYEQYF.

The CDR3: CASRTSPGELFF. As DNA, the CDR3 is TGTGCCAGCAGGACTAGTCCCGGGGAGCTGTTTTTT. The chain links TRBV2 to TRBJ2-2, with D possibly TRBD2 on 6 matching bases. This CDR3 has 12 amino acids. Germline assignment: CDR1 SNHLY and CDR2 FYNNEI. V lost 6 bases and J 6 bases, leaving 8 bases between the germline ends.

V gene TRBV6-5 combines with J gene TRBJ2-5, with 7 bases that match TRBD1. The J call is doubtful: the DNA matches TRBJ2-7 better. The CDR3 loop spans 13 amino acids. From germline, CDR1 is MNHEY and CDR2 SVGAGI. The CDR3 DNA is TGTGCCAGCAGTTACGCCAGGGGGTACGAGCAGTACTTC. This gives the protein CASSYARGYEQYF.

The CDR3 spells CASSTLPGGAGTQYF. As DNA, the CDR3 is TGTGCCAGCAGCACTCTCCCGGGGGGGGCGGGAACGCAGTATTTT. The chain links TRBV7-3 to TRBJ2-3, with 8 bases that match TRBD2. The CDR3 is 15 amino acids. The V gene end was trimmed by 5 bases and the J gene end by 9 bases; junction bases not matched to a gene: 13. Germline CDR1 SGHTA, CDR2 FQGTGA.